Listed below are T cell receptor beta chains from one sample, sequenced in a study of memory CD8 T cells in hepatitis C reinfection. Libraries were prepared by immunoSEQ multiplex PCR; TCRdb keeps only in-frame clonotypes and omits some of them. The table has tens of thousands of clones, 88% seen once. The sample was naive CD8+ T cells sorted from blood. The receptor source for this set is a young man with hepatitis C virus infection. CDR3s include the opening cysteine and the closing phenylalanine or tryptophan. D genes are given only for firm matches. A row's size may be missing; if present it is once, few, many or a size class.

>TRBJ2-7|NA|NA|TRBV19
CASREQETYEQYF
TGTGCCAGTAGGGAACAGGAAACCTACGAGCAGTACTTC
>TRBJ2-1|TRBD2|NA|TRBV28
CASNPSGGVYNEQFF
TGTGCCAGCAACCCTAGCGGGGGGGTTTACAATGAGCAGTTCTTC
>TRBJ1-1|NA|once|TRBV19
CASSMTVEAFF
TGTGCCAGTAGCATGACAGTTGAAGCTTTCTTT
>TRBJ1-1|NA|NA|TRBV19
CASSIASGDFEAFF
TGTGCCAGTAGTATCGCGTCCGGGGACTTTGAAGCTTTCTTT
>TRBJ2-7|NA|NA|TRBV28
CASSLLLDYEQYF
TGTGCCAGCAGTCTACTACTGGACTACGAGCAGTACTTC
>TRBJ2-4|NA|NA|TRBV27
CASSSVAGADIQYF
TGTGCCAGCAGTTCCGTCGCGGGCGCGGACATTCAGTACTTC
>TRBJ2-2|NA|NA|TRBV21-1
CASSPHGTGFQYTGELFF
TGTGCCAGCAGCCCTCACGGGACAGGGTTTCAATATACCGGGGAGCTGTTTTTT
>TRBJ1-5|NA|NA|TRBV6-6
CASSPGLSNQPQHF
TGTGCCAGCAGTCCGGGACTTTCCAATCAGCCCCAGCATTTT
>TRBJ2-3|NA|NA|TRBV5-4
CASSLGSGLDTQYF
TGTGCCAGCAGCTTGGGGTCAGGGTTGGATACGCAGTATTTT
>TRBJ2-7|TRBD2|once|TRBV6-1
CAISESLAGAYEQYF
TGTGCCATCAGTGAATCACTAGCGGGAGCCTACGAGCAGTACTTC
>TRBJ2-5|TRBD2|once|TRBV5-1
CASGGTSGIQETQYF
TGCGCCAGCGGCGGGACTAGCGGGATCCAAGAGACCCAGTACTTC
>TRBJ2-3|TRBD1|NA|TRBV4-1
CASSQVPTTGSTDTQYF
TGCGCCAGCAGCCAAGTTCCGACGACAGGGAGCACAGATACGCAGTATTTT
>TRBJ2-6|NA|NA|TRBV11-2
CASSWGPFGSGANVLTF
TGTGCCAGCAGCTGGGGGCCATTCGGCTCTGGGGCCAACGTCCTGACTTTC
>TRBJ2-7|NA|few|TRBV10-3
CAISDASTTYEQYF
TGTGCCATCAGTGATGCGAGCACCACCTACGAGCAGTACTTC
>TRBJ2-2|TRBD2|NA|TRBV14
CASSQDGQREFVGELFF
TGTGCCAGCAGCCAAGATGGCCAGCGGGAGTTCGTGGGGGAGCTGTTTTTT
>TRBJ2-7|TRBD2|NA|TRBV9
CASSPEGGTEQYF
TGTGCCAGCAGCCCGGAGGGAGGGACCGAGCAGTACTTC
>TRBJ2-1|TRBD2|NA|TRBV28
CASRPTSGPFREQFF
TGTGCCAGCAGGCCGACTAGCGGACCGTTCAGGGAGCAGTTCTTC
>TRBJ1-5|NA|once|TRBV6-5
CASTHAGNQPQHF
TGTGCCAGCACCCACGCGGGGAATCAGCCCCAGCATTTT
>TRBJ2-5|TRBD2|NA|TRBV4-1
CASSQGLAGGETQYF
TGCGCCAGCAGCCAAGGACTAGCGGGGGGGGAGACCCAGTACTTC
>TRBJ2-3|NA|once|TRBV9
CASSVEAESFTDTQYF
TGTGCCAGCAGCGTAGAAGCGGAGTCATTCACAGATACGCAGTACTTT
>TRBJ2-1|TRBD2|NA|TRBV19
CASSPRETSDNEQFF
TGTGCCAGTAGTCCCCGCGAGACTAGCGACAATGAGCAGTTCTTC
>TRBJ1-1|TRBD1|NA|TRBV9
CASSAGRRTGVNTEAFF
TGTGCCAGCAGCGCTGGCCGAAGGACAGGGGTCAACACTGAAGCTTTCTTT
>TRBJ1-1|NA|NA|TRBV4-1
CASSQAGGTMNTEAFF
TGCGCCAGCAGCCAAGCGGGAGGAACCATGAACACTGAAGCTTTCTTT
>TRBJ1-1|TRBD1|NA|TRBV9
CASSGQQGAGNTEAFF
TGTGCCAGCAGCGGGCAACAGGGGGCGGGGAACACTGAAGCTTTCTTT
>TRBJ2-7|TRBD2|NA|TRBV9
CASSARGRGLDEQYF
TGTGCCAGCAGCGCGCGCGGGAGGGGGCTCGACGAGCAGTACTTC
>TRBJ1-5|TRBD1|NA|TRBV10-1
CASSETGGRYSNQPQHF
TGCGCCAGCAGCGAAACAGGGGGCCGATATAGCAATCAGCCCCAGCATTTT
>TRBJ2-1|NA|NA|TRBV18
CASSPRGQSSSYNEQFF
TGTGCCAGCTCACCACGCGGACAGTCAAGCTCCTACAATGAGCAGTTCTTC
>TRBJ2-4|TRBD1|NA|TRBV19
CASSVARDSKNIQYF
TGTGCCAGTAGTGTTGCCCGGGACAGCAAAAACATTCAGTACTTC
>TRBJ1-2|NA|NA|TRBV9
CASSVVSGKDYGYTF
TGTGCCAGCAGCGTAGTGTCGGGGAAGGACTATGGCTACACCTTC
>TRBJ1-2|NA|NA|TRBV5-1
CASSLEGGSVYGYTF
TGCGCCAGCAGCTTGGAGGGGGGGTCAGTCTATGGCTACACCTTC
>TRBJ2-2|TRBD2|NA|TRBV5-5
CASSLLIPSGANTGELFF
TGTGCCAGCAGCTTGCTAATTCCTAGCGGGGCGAACACCGGGGAGCTGTTTTTT
>TRBJ2-1|NA|NA|TRBV5-1
CASSLGQGPYNEQFF
TGCGCCAGCAGCTTGGGTCAGGGGCCCTACAATGAGCAGTTCTTC
>TRBJ2-1|TRBD2|NA|TRBV13
CASSLGRAGGNEQFF
TGTGCCAGCAGCTTAGGAAGAGCGGGAGGGAATGAGCAGTTCTTC
>TRBJ2-3|TRBD1|NA|TRBV2
CASSEGQGADTQYF
TGTGCCAGCAGTGAAGGACAGGGGGCAGATACGCAGTATTTT
>TRBJ2-3|NA|NA|TRBV21-1
CASSKLHGRLTDTQYF
TGTGCCAGCAGCAAATTACACGGGAGACTCACAGATACGCAGTATTTT
>TRBJ1-2|TRBD1|NA|TRBV9
CASSESTGEEYGYTF
TGTGCCAGCAGCGAGTCGACAGGGGAAGAGTATGGCTACACCTTC
>TRBJ1-2|TRBD1|NA|TRBV9
CASSAQGEGYTF
TGTGCCAGCAGCGCCCAGGGGGAGGGCTACACCTTC
>TRBJ2-6|TRBD1|NA|TRBV7-2
CASSPYDRGRFGANVLTF
TGTGCCAGCAGCCCCTACGACAGGGGGCGCTTTGGGGCCAACGTCCTGACTTTC
>TRBJ2-7|NA|NA|TRBV7-8
CARSFIGAGRDEQYF
TGTGCCCGCAGCTTTATCGGGGCGGGACGTGACGAGCAGTACTTC
>TRBJ1-1|NA|NA|TRBV6-5
CASSYISSEAFF
TGTGCCAGCAGTTATATCAGTTCTGAAGCTTTCTTT
>TRBJ1-1|TRBD1|NA|TRBV19
CASSIPGQGLDTEAFF
TGTGCCAGTAGTATTCCGGGACAGGGTTTGGACACTGAAGCTTTCTTT
>TRBJ2-3|TRBD1|NA|TRBV27
CASSTDRVPDTQYF
TGTGCCAGCAGTACCGACAGGGTGCCAGATACGCAGTATTTT
>TRBJ2-1|TRBD2|NA|TRBV19
CASSISGSSYNEQFF
TGTGCCAGTAGTATAAGCGGGAGCTCCTACAATGAGCAGTTCTTC
>TRBJ2-7|TRBD1|NA|TRBV28
CASSTWDRELYEQYF
TGTGCCAGCAGTACCTGGGACAGGGAATTGTATGAGCAGTACTTC
>TRBJ2-3|TRBD2|NA|TRBV7-7
CASSPGLAGYTDTQYF
TGTGCCAGCAGCCCGGGACTAGCGGGGTACACAGATACGCAGTATTTT
>TRBJ1-6|NA|NA|TRBV30
CAWSTENPGALHF
TGTGCCTGGAGTACGGAAAATCCAGGGGCCCTCCACTTT
>TRBJ1-4|NA|NA|TRBV4-3
CASSQDRQVEEKLFF
TGCGCCAGCAGCCAAGATAGACAGGTTGAGGAAAAACTGTTTTTT
>TRBJ2-5|NA|NA|TRBV28
CASSSISAQETQYF
TGTGCCAGCAGTTCTATCAGCGCGCAAGAGACCCAGTACTTC
>TRBJ1-1|NA|NA|TRBV7-9
CASSPGTVNTEAFF
TGTGCCAGCAGCCCGGGAACAGTGAACACTGAAGCTTTCTTT